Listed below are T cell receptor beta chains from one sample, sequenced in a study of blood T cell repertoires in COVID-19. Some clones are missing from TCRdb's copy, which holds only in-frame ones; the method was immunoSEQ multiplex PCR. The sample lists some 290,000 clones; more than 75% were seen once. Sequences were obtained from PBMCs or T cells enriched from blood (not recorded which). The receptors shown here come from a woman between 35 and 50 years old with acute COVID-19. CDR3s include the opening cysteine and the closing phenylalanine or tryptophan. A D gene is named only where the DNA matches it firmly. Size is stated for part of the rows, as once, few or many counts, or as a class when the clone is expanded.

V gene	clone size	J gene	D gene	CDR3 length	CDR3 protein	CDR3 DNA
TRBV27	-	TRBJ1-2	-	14	CASRPQGANYGYTF	TGTGCCAGCAGACCACAGGGTGCAAACTATGGCTACACCTTC
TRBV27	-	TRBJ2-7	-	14	CASSLSARAYEQYF	TGTGCCAGCAGTTTATCGGCCAGGGCCTACGAGCAGTACTTC
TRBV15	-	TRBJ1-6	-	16	CATSTGSGSYNSPLHF	TGTGCCACCAGCACAGGGTCTGGTTCCTATAATTCACCCCTCCACTTT
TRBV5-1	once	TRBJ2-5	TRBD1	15	CASSPWTGGQETQYF	TGCGCCAGCAGCCCCTGGACAGGGGGCCAAGAGACCCAGTACTTC
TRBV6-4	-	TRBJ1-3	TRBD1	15	CASKKSGTGGDTIYF	TGTGCCAGTAAAAAATCCGGGACAGGGGGCGACACCATATATTTT
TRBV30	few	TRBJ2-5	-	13	CAWSVGGPETQYF	TGTGCCTGGAGCGTCGGAGGACCGGAGACCCAGTACTTC
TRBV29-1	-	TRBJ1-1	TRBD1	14	CSVEEDRANTEAFF	TGCAGCGTTGAAGAGGACAGGGCGAACACTGAAGCTTTCTTT
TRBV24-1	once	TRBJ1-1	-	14	CATSETGRMAEAFF	TGTGCCACCAGTGAAACAGGGCGGATGGCTGAAGCTTTCTTT
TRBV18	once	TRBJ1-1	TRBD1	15	CASSPKTGGITEAFF	TGTGCCAGCTCACCAAAAACAGGGGGAATCACTGAAGCTTTCTTT
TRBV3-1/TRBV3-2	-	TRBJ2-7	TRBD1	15	CASSQATTGGVEQYF	TGTGCCAGCAGCCAAGCCACGACAGGGGGAGTCGAGCAGTACTTC
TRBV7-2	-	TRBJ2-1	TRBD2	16	CASSARGTSLQSEQFF	TGTGCCAGCAGCGCGCGAGGGACTAGCTTACAAAGTGAGCAGTTCTTC
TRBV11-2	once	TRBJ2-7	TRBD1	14	CASSQGTGAYEQYF	TGTGCCAGCAGCCAGGGGACAGGGGCCTACGAGCAGTACTTC
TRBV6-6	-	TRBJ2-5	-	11	CASSTFETQYF	TGTGCCAGCAGTACTTTCGAGACCCAGTACTTC
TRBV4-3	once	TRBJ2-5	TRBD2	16	CASSHGIAGGGETQYF	TGCGCCAGCAGCCATGGAATAGCGGGAGGTGGAGAGACCCAGTACTTC
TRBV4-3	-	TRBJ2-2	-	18	CASSQESPFGVSAGELFF	TGCGCCAGCAGCCAAGAGTCCCCGTTCGGGGTATCAGCCGGGGAGCTGTTTTTT
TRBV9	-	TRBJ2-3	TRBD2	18	CASSARRGLVPFGDTQYF	TGTGCCAGCAGCGCACGTAGGGGACTAGTCCCCTTTGGAGATACGCAGTATTTT
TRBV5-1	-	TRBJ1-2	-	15	CASSPEEGPLNGYTF	TGCGCCAGCAGCCCGGAGGAGGGGCCGTTGAATGGCTACACCTTC
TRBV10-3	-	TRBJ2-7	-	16	CAISEPPGVGAYEQYF	TGTGCCATCAGTGAGCCTCCGGGAGTTGGGGCGTACGAGCAGTACTTC
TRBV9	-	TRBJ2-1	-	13	CASSTGSYNEQFF	TGTGCCAGCAGCACCGGCTCCTACAATGAGCAGTTCTTC
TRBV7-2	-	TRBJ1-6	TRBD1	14	CASSLEGQISPLHF	TGTGCCAGCAGCTTAGAGGGACAGATTTCACCCCTCCACTTT
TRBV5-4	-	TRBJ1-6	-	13	CASSFGDNSPLHF	TGTGCCAGCAGCTTCGGGGATAATTCACCCCTCCACTTT
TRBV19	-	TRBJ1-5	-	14	CASARVSIYQPQHF	TGTGCCAGCGCCAGGGTCTCCATTTATCAGCCCCAGCATTTT
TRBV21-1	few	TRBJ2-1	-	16	CASRPITSGRANEQFF	TGTGCCAGCCGCCCAATAACTAGCGGGAGGGCCAATGAGCAGTTCTTC